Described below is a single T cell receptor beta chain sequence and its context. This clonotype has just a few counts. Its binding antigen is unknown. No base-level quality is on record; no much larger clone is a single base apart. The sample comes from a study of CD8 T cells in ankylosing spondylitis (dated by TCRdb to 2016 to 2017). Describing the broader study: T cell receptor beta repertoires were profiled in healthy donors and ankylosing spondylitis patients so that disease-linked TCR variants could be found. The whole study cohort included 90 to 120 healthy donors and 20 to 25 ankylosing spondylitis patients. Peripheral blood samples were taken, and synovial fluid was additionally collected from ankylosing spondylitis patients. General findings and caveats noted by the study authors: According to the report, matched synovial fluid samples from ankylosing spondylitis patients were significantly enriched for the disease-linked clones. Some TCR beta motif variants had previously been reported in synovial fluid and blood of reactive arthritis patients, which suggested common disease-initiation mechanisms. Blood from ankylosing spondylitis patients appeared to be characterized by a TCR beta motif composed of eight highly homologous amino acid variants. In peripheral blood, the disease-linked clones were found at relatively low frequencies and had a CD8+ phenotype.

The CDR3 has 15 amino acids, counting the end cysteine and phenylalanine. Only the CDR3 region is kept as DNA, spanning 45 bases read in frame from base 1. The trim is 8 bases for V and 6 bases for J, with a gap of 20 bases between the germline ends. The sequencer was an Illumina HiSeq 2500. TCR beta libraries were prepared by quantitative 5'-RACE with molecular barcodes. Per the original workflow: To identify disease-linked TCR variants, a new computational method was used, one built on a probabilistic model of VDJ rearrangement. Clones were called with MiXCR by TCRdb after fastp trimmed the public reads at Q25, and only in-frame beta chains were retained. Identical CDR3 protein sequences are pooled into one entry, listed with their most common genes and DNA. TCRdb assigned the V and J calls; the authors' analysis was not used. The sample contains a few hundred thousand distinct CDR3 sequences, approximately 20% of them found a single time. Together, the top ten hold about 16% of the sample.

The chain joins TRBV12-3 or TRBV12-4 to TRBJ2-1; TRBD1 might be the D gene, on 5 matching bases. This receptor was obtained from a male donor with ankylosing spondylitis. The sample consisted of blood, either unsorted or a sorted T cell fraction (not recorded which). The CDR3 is CASSREGVRINEQFF. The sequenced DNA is TGTGCCAGCTCGAGAGAAGGGGTTCGAATCAATGAGCAGTTCTTC.